Below, 10 T cell receptor beta chains from the same sample are listed, as sequenced in a study of vaccination effects on CD4 cells after COVID-19. Libraries were prepared by immunoSEQ multiplex PCR; TCRdb keeps only in-frame clonotypes and omits some of them. This sample yields 9,000 or so clones, of which approximately 72% are seen a single time; more than 10% belongs to the top ten. CD4+ T cell isolation took place after less than 13 days of culture. Vaccination of participants consisted of two doses of either the BNT162b2 or mRNA-1273 vaccine. What these receptors recognize is not known. The specimen was CD4+ T cells from PBMCs cultured without peptide, collected after COVID-19 vaccination. Source of these receptors: a human donor who received a COVID-19 vaccine.

This clone was seen only a few times. The V and J genes are TRBV18 and TRBJ2-1; tentative D call: TRBD2 (6 bases). The CDR3 runs to 13 residues. The germline V and J ends were trimmed by 5 bases and 8 bases, with 13 bases remaining between them. The germline CDR1 and CDR2 sequences are KGHSH and LQKENI. In nucleotides, the CDR3 is TGTGCCAGCTCAAGAGGCGGGGTCGATGAGCAGTTCTTC. Translation gives CASSRGGVDEQFF.

In this sample, this clone turned up once. The V gene is TRBV11-2, the J gene TRBJ2-7; TRBD1 agrees at 7 bases. The length of the CDR3 is 17 residues. The junction had 15 bases not matched to a gene; V was cut back by 5 bases and J by 2 bases. Germline values: CDR1 SGHAT, CDR2 FQNNGV. The CDR3 DNA follows: TGTGCCAGCAGCCCCCTCGACAGGGCCCGTCGGGCCTACGAGCAGTACTTC. Translation gives CASSPLDRARRAYEQYF.

The rearrangement uses TRBV19 and TRBJ1-1; D remains ambiguous. Trimming removed 5 bases at V and 5 bases at J, with 18 bases between. The germline V gene has CDR1 LNHDA and CDR2 SQIVND (reference sequence). The length of the CDR3 is 15 residues. For the CDR3, the DNA is TGTGCCAGTAGTCGCGGAGGGCTCGGTAGGACTGAAGCTTTCTTT. It is translated as CASSRGGLGRTEAFF.

The chain uses TRBV11-2 and TRBJ2-7; D call uncertain. Germline-derived CDR1 and CDR2 are SGHAT and FQNNGV. The ends were cut back, 2 bases at V and 4 bases at J, with 9 bases in the middle. This CDR3 is 13 amino acids long. The CDR3 coding sequence is TGTGCCAGCAGCTTAAGCGCAGTGTACGAGCAGTACTTC. This sequence encodes CASSLSAVYEQYF.

With respect to this clone: One end of the junction does not line up with germline, which may come from a read error. As DNA, the CDR3 is TGTGCCACCAGCCCAGGGCCCCAGGCGACCCATGAGCAGTTCTTC. Protein sequence: CATSPGPQATHEQFF. V usage is TRBV3-1 (or the pseudogene TRBV3-2) and J usage is TRBJ2-1, with D tentatively TRBD1 (5 bases). This CDR3 is built from 15 residues. Per germline, CDR1 LGHDT and CDR2 YNNKEL (reference sequence).

The table lists this clone with a few counts. The V call is TRBV6-5, the J call TRBJ1-5; weak D call: TRBD1 (6 bases). The CDR3 runs to 13 residues. The ends were cut back, 5 bases at V and 3 bases at J, with 8 bases in the middle. The germline CDR1 and CDR2 sequences are MNHEY and SVGAGI. CDR3: CASSQGSNQPQHF. The CDR3 DNA reads TGTGCCAGCAGTCAGGGGTCCAATCAGCCCCAGCATTTT.

This clone came up a few times. This chain connects TRBV7-2 to TRBJ2-2; a weak D match, TRBD2 (6 bases). This CDR3 region has 16 residues. CDR1 is SGHTA and CDR2 is FQGNSA in the germline V gene. Trimming took off 2 bases at V and 5 bases at J, with 15 bases between the two ends. The CDR3 DNA reads as TGTGCCAGCAGCTTACACGGGGGAGCGCCGACCGGGGAGCTGTTTTTT. This encodes CASSLHGGAPTGELFF.

J is TRBJ2-7 and V is TRBV5-1; D might be TRBD2 (5 bases). The CDR3 consists of 15 residues. Trimming removed 4 bases from V and 0 bases from J, with 14 bases in between. The V gene's germline CDR1 is SGHRS and CDR2 YFSETQ. The CDR3: CASSAWTGSSYEQYF. The CDR3 DNA reads TGCGCCAGCAGCGCCTGGACGGGGAGCTCCTACGAGCAGTACTTC.

The chain combines TRBV6-5 with TRBJ2-5; weak D call: TRBD1 (5 bases). Trimming stripped 5 bases from V and 5 bases from J, with 15 bases between. CDR3 length equals 14 residues. Germline V lookup: CDR1 MNHEY, CDR2 SVGAGI. CDR3 nucleotide sequence: TGTGCCAGCAGTAACCAGGGTTTTGGGGAGACCCAGTACTTC. This sequence encodes CASSNQGFGETQYF.

The V gene is TRBV30, the J gene TRBJ2-2; no firm D call. This CDR3 comprises 11 residues. Germline V CDR1 and CDR2: GTSNPN, SVGIG (reference sequence). Trimming removed 6 bases at V and 4 bases at J, with 6 bases between. CDR3 coding DNA: TGTGCCTGCGGCCGCACCGGGGAGCTGTTTTTT. This translates into CACGRTGELFF.